One and the same sample provided the 12 T cell receptor beta chains below, sequenced in a study of T-cell memory formation after mild COVID-19. Each CDR3 protein gets one entry after TCRdb re-called the 5' RACE reads with MiXCR. The sample carries 65,000 to 100,000 distinct CDR3 sequences, 13% recorded once. Sequenced sample: PBMCs or a T cell subset sorted from them (not recorded which). The receptor set was obtained from a young man who had mild COVID-19 (a few samples of this study predate the infection). Cell type and time point are not known.

This clonotype was seen many times. V is TRBV7-9 and J is TRBJ2-5; D call uncertain. The length of the CDR3 is 15 residues. Germline V gene sequence: CDR1 SEHNR, CDR2 FQNEAQ (reference sequence). Between the trimmed V and J ends, which lost 3 bases and 4 bases, there was a span of 15 bases. The CDR3 DNA follows: TGTGCCAGCAGCTTTCTCTCGTTGGCCTCAGAGACCCAGTACTTC. Translated, it gives CASSFLSLASETQYF.

This clonotype showed up many times. CDR3 nucleotides: TGCAGTGCTAGAGATGGACTAGCGGGGGACACCGGGGAGCTGTTTTTT. Its protein product is CSARDGLAGDTGELFF. This chain connects TRBV20-1 to TRBJ2-2; 13 bases are shared with TRBD2. The CDR3 sequence is 16 residues long. V was pared by 0 bases and J by 3 bases, with 1 base of the junction left unmatched. Germline loops: CDR1 DFQATT, CDR2 SNEGSKA (reference sequence).

Written as DNA, the CDR3 is TGTGCCAGCAGCTTAGTAACGGCTAGCACAGATACGCAGTATTTT. This gives the protein CASSLVTASTDTQYF. The chain recombines TRBV11-1 with TRBJ2-3; D ambiguous. Trimming cost V 1 base and J 0 bases, with 8 bases left between them. The CDR3 loop spans 15 amino acids. Germline CDR1 reads SGHAT; CDR2 reads FQDESV (reference sequence).

This sequence joins TRBV10-3 and TRBJ2-5; tentative D call: TRBD1 (6 bases). The germline V and J ends were trimmed by 7 bases and 1 base, with 10 bases remaining between them. The V gene's germline CDR1 is ENHRY and CDR2 SYGVKD. The CDR3 loop spans 13 amino acids. The CDR3 region is CAIMTDSQETQYF. DNA for the CDR3: TGTGCCATCATGACGGACAGCCAAGAGACCCAGTACTTC.

The chain uses TRBV10-3 and TRBJ2-4; 7 nucleotides match TRBD1. The V and J ends lost 2 bases and 0 bases, in that order; junction bases with no gene match: 4. This CDR3 is 16 amino acids long. CDR1 and CDR2 from the germline V gene are ENHRY and SYGVKD. In DNA, the CDR3 is TGTGCCATCAGTGAGACAGGGGCCTCAGCCAAAAACATTCAGTACTTC. The encoded protein is CAISETGASAKNIQYF.

This clonotype was found a few times. This chain connects TRBV7-8 to TRBJ2-5; 7 bases align to TRBD2. CDR1 is SGHVS and CDR2 is FQNEAQ in the germline V gene. Trimming cost V 4 bases and J 5 bases; bases outside gene matches: 10. This CDR3 spans 15 amino acids. The CDR3 DNA is TGTGCCAGCAGCTCTGGGGAGGGGTGGGGGGAGACCCAGTACTTC. Protein product: CASSSGEGWGETQYF.

The V call is TRBV27, the J call TRBJ1-5; D is ambiguous. The CDR3 extends over 14 amino acids. Per germline, CDR1 MNHEY and CDR2 SMNVEV (reference sequence). Trimming removed 2 bases from V and 0 bases from J, with 5 bases in between. DNA for the CDR3: TGTGCCAGCAGTTTAGGGTATAGCAATCAGCCCCAGCATTTT. Translating it yields CASSLGYSNQPQHF.

This clonotype was seen at least ten times. The CDR3 protein is CATGTGDTGELFF. CDR3 nucleotides: TGTGCCACCGGGACAGGGGACACCGGGGAGCTGTTTTTT. V is TRBV24-1 and J is TRBJ2-2; 10 bases are a match to TRBD1. The CDR3 loop spans 13 amino acids. The germline V gene has CDR1 KGHDR and CDR2 SFDVKD. With 9 bases clipped from V and 3 bases from J, the junction kept 0 bases outside the gene matches.

V usage is TRBV7-9 and J usage is TRBJ2-7; D remains ambiguous. The V gene lost 1 base and the J gene lost 7 bases, with 5 bases spanning the gap. Germline CDR1 is SEHNR and CDR2 is FQNEAQ (reference sequence). The CDR3 has 11 residues. The CDR3 sequence: CASSLGIEQYF. The CDR3, as DNA: TGTGCCAGCAGCTTAGGTATTGAGCAGTACTTC. Variable domain in full (rest from reference TRBV7-9 and TRBJ2-7): DTGVSQNPRHKITKRGQNVTFRCDPISEHNRLYWYRQTLGQGPEFLTYFQNEAQLEKSRLLSDRFSAERPKGSFSTLEIQRTEQGDSAMYLCASSLGIEQYFGPGTRLTVT.

This clonotype was counted between two and nine times. The genes are TRBV5-1 and TRBJ2-7, with TRBD1 matching over 9 bases. The trim removed 3 bases at V and 3 bases at J, leaving 7 bases unmatched. The V gene's germline CDR1 is SGHRS and CDR2 YFSETQ. This CDR3 has 15 residues. CDR3 amino acids: CASSSLDRGLYEQYF. The CDR3 nucleotides are TGCGCCAGCAGCTCCCTGGACAGGGGACTCTACGAGCAGTACTTC.

This chain connects TRBV28 to TRBJ1-4; no clear D gene. Trimming took off 5 bases at V and 8 bases at J, with 18 bases between the two ends. The V gene's germline CDR1 is MDHEN and CDR2 SYDVKM. The CDR3 has 15 amino acids. The CDR3 DNA reads TGTGCCAGCAGTCCCCCGGGTAGGGTTGGCGAAAAACTGTTTTTT. Residues: CASSPPGRVGEKLFF.

This clonotype has only a few counts. The genes are TRBV7-7 and TRBJ2-1; TRBD2 agrees at 9 bases. With 5 bases clipped from V and 3 bases from J, the junction kept 5 bases outside the gene matches. Germline V gene sequence: CDR1 SSHAT, CDR2 FNYEAQ (reference sequence). The CDR3 has 15 residues. CDR3 protein: CASSPISGGYNEQFF. CDR3 DNA sequence: TGTGCCAGCAGCCCTATTAGCGGGGGCTACAATGAGCAGTTCTTC.